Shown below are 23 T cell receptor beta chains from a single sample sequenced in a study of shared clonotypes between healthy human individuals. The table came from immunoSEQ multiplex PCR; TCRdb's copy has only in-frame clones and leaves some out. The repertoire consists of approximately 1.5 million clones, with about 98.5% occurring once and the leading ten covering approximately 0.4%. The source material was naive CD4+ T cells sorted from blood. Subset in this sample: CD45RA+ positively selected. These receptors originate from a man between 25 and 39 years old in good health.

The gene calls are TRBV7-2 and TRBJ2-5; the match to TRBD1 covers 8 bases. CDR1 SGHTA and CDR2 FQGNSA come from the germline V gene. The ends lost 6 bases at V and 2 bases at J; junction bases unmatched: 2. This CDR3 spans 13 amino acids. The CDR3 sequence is CASRWTGQETQYF. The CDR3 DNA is TGTGCCAGCAGATGGACAGGGCAAGAGACCCAGTACTTC.

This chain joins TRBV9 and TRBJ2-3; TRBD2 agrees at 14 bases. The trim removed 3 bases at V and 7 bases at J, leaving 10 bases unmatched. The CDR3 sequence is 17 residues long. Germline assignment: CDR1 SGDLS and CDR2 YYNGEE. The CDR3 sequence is CASSAIPGLAGGYTQYF. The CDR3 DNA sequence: TGTGCCAGCAGCGCAATCCCCGGACTAGCGGGAGGATATACGCAGTATTTT.

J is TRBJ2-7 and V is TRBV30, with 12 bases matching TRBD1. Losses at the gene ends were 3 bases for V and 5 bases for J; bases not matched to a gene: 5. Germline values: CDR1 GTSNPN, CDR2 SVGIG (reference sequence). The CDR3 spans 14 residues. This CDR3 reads CAWRRGQGADEQYF. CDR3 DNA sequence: TGTGCCTGGAGAAGGGGACAGGGGGCCGACGAGCAGTACTTC.

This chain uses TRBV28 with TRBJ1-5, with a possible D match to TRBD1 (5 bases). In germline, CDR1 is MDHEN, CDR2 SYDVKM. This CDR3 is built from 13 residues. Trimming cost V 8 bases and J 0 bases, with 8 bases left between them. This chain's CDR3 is CASEGFSNQPQHF. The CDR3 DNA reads TGTGCCAGCGAGGGGTTTAGCAATCAGCCCCAGCATTTT.

For the CDR3, the DNA is TGTGCCAGCAGTCCAAGAAGGGTCGGCGGGGAGACCCAGTACTTC. This sequence encodes CASSPRRVGGETQYF. This chain joins TRBV27 and TRBJ2-5; possibly TRBD2 for D (5 bases). The CDR3 contains 15 residues. Trimming stripped 5 bases from V and 5 bases from J, with 18 bases between. Germline CDR1 is MNHEY and CDR2 is SMNVEV (reference sequence).

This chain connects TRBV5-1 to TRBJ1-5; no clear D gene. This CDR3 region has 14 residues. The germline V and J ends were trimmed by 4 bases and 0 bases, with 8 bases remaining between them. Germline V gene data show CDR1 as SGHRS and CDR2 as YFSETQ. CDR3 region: CASSPWGSNQPQHF. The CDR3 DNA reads TGCGCCAGCAGCCCGTGGGGTAGCAATCAGCCCCAGCATTTT.

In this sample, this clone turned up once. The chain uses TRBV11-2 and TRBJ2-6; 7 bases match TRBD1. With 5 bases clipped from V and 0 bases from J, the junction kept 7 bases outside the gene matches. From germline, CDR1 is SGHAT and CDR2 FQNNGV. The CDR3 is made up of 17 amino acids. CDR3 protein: CASSPRTGSSGANVLTF. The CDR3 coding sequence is TGTGCCAGCAGCCCAAGGACAGGCAGCTCTGGGGCCAACGTCCTGACTTTC.

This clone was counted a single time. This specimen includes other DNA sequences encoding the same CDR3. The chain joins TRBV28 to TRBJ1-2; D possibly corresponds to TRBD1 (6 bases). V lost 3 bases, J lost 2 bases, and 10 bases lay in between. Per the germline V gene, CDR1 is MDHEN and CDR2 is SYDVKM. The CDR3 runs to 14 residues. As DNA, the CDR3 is TGTGCCAGCAGTTTTGGGCAGGGGAACTATGGCTACACCTTC. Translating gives CASSFGQGNYGYTF.

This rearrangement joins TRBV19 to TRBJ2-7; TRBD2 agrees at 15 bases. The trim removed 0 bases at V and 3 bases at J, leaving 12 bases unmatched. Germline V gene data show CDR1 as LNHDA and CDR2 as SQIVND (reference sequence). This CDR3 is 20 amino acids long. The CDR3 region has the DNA TGTGCCAGTAGTATAGATCAGGCCGGGACTAGCGGGAGGCGTGGCTACGAGCAGTACTTC. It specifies CASSIDQAGTSGRRGYEQYF.

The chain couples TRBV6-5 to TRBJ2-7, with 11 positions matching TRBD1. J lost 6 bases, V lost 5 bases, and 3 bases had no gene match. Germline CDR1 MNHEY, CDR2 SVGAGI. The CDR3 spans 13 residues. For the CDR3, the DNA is TGTGCCAGCAGTAGGGACAGGGGGGGCGAGCAGTACTTC. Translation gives CASSRDRGGEQYF.

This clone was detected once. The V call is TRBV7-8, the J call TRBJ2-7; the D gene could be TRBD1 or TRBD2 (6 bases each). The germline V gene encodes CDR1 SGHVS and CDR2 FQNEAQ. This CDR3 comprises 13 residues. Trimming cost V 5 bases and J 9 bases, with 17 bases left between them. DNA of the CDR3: TGTGCCAGCAGCGTGGATGGGGGGCGTCTGCAGTACTTC. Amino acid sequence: CASSVDGGRLQYF.

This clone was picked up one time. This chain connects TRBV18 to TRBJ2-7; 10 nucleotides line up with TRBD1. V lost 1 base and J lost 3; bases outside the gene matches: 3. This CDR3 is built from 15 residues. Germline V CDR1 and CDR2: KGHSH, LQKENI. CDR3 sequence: CASSPLRDRGYEQYF. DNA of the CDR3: TGTGCCAGCTCACCACTCCGGGACAGGGGCTACGAGCAGTACTTC.

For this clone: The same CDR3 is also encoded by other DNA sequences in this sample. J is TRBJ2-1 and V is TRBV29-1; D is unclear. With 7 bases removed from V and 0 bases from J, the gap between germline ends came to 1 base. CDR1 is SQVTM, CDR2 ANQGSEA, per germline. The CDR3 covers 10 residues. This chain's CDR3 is CSASYNEQFF. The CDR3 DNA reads TGCAGCGCCTCCTACAATGAGCAGTTCTTC.

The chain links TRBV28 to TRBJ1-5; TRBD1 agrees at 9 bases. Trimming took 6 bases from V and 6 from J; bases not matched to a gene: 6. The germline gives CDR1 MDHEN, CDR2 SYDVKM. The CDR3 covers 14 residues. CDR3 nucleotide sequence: TGTGCCAGCAGCCCCGGGACAGGGTTTCAGCCCCAGCATTTT. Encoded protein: CASSPGTGFQPQHF.

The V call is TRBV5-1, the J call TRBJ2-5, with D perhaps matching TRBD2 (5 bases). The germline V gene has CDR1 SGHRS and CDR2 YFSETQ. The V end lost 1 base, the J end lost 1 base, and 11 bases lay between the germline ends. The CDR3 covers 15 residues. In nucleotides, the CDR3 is TGCGCCAGCAGCTTGACACCGCTAGCCCAAGAGACCCAGTACTTC. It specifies CASSLTPLAQETQYF. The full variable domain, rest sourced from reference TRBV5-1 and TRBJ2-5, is KAGVTQTPRYLIKTRGQQVTLSCSPISGHRSVSWYQQTPGQGLQFLFEYFSETQRNKGNFPGRFSGRQFSNSRSEMNVSTLELGDSALYLCASSLTPLAQETQYFGPGTRLLVL.

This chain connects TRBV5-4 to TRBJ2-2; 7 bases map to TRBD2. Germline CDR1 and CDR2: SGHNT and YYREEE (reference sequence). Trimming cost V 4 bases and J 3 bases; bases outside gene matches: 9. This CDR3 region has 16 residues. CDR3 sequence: CASSPKGRGYTGELFF. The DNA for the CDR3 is TGTGCCAGCAGCCCCAAGGGGCGGGGGTACACCGGGGAGCTGTTTTTT.

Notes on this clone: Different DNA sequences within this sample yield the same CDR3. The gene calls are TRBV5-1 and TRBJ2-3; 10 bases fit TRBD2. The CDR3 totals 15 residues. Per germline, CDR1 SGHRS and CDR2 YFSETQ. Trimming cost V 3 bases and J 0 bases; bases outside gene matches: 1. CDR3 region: CASSSSGGSTDTQYF. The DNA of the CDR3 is TGCGCCAGCAGCTCTAGCGGGGGAAGCACAGATACGCAGTATTTT.

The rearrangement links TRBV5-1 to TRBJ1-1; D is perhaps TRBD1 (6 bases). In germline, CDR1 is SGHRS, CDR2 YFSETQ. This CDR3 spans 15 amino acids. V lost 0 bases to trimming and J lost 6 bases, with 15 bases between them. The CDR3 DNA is TGCGCCAGCAGCTTGGAGGCAGGGGCGTTAGCTGAAGCTTTCTTT. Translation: CASSLEAGALAEAFF.

This chain's CDR3 is CASTRLITGRPQETQYF. The CDR3 DNA reads TGTGCCAGCACCCGGCTAATAACCGGGAGACCCCAAGAGACCCAGTACTTC. The J gene is TRBJ2-5, the V gene TRBV5-5; tentative D call: TRBD2 (6 bases). CDR1 is SGHKS and CDR2 is YYEKEE in the germline V gene (reference sequence). The V end was cut by 6 bases, the J end by 1 base, with 22 bases between. There are 17 residues in the CDR3.

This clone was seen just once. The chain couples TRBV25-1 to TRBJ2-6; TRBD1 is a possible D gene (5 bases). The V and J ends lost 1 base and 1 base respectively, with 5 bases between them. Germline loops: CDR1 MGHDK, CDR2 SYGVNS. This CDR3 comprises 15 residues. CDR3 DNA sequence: TGTGCCAGCAGTGAATCAGGGTCTGGGGCCAACGTCCTGACTTTC. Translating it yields CASSESGSGANVLTF.

The CDR3 protein is CASSLGGPLDGYTF. The CDR3 DNA reads as TGCGCCAGCAGCTTGGGGGGGCCCTTGGATGGCTACACCTTC. This chain uses TRBV5-1 with TRBJ1-2, with a weak D call TRBD1 (6 bases). The CDR3 is 14 amino acids. The V end lost 0 bases, the J end lost 6 bases, and 12 bases lay between the germline ends. Germline CDR1 reads SGHRS; CDR2 reads YFSETQ.

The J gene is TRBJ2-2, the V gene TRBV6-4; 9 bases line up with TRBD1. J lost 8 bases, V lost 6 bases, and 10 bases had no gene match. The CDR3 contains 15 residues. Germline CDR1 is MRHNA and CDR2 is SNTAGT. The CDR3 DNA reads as TGTGCCAGCAGAGCCCAACAGGGGGCGCCGGGGGAGCTGTTTTTT. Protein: CASRAQQGAPGELFF.

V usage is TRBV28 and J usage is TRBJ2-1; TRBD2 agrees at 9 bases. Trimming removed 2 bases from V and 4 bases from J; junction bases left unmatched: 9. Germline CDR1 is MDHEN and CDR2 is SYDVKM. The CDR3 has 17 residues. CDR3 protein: CASSLRASGIQYNEQFF. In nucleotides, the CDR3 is TGTGCCAGCAGTTTACGGGCTAGCGGGATTCAGTACAATGAGCAGTTCTTC.